The 7 T cell receptor beta chains given below trace back to one sample, sequenced in a study of OX40 agonist ivuxolimab in advanced cancers. Libraries were prepared by immunoSEQ multiplex PCR; TCRdb keeps only in-frame clonotypes and omits some of them. The sample contains 20,000 to 25,000 clones, around 80% of which appear only once. The specimen was CD4+ or CD8+ T cells sorted from blood, collected in a trial of the OX40 agonist ivuxolimab. The receptors were gathered from an adult with an advanced solid tumor such as melanoma, head and neck, liver or kidney cancer.

CDR3: CASSPLDPTGELFF. CDR3 in DNA: TGTGCCAGCAGCCCCCTAGACCCCACCGGGGAGCTGTTTTTT. The chain combines TRBV7-2 with TRBJ2-2, with D hard to call. V dropped 5 bases and J dropped 4 bases, with 11 bases sitting between them. From germline, CDR1 is SGHTA and CDR2 FQGNSA. The CDR3 runs to 14 residues.

CDR3 in DNA: TGCAGCGTTGAAGATAGCCCCGACGGGGCCCCTAATGAGCAGTTCTTC. Amino acids: CSVEDSPDGAPNEQFF. This chain connects TRBV29-1 to TRBJ2-1, with D perhaps assigned TRBD1 or TRBD2 (5 bases each). Germline-derived CDR1 and CDR2 are SQVTM and ANQGSEA. The CDR3 contains 16 residues. V shed 0 bases and J shed 7 bases, with 19 bases lying between them.

This chain connects TRBV4-3 to TRBJ2-7, with 9 bases aligning to TRBD1. The CDR3 runs 15 residues. The junction had 4 bases not matched to a gene; V was cut back by 1 base and J by 3 bases. Germline CDR1 and CDR2: LGHNA and YSLEER. The DNA for the CDR3 is TGCGCCAGCAGCCAAGGACAGGGGGGTCTCTACGAGCAGTACTTC. Its protein is CASSQGQGGLYEQYF.

The chain joins TRBV7-9 to TRBJ2-5, with D unclear. The CDR3 runs to 14 residues. Trimming took 5 bases from V and 5 from J, leaving 15 bases between them. Germline V gene lookup returns CDR1 SEHNR and CDR2 FQNEAQ (reference sequence). CDR3 region: CASSNISARETQYF. CDR3 coding DNA: TGTGCCAGCAGCAATATATCCGCCCGGGAGACCCAGTACTTC.

The chain couples TRBV5-4 to TRBJ2-7, with TRBD2 as a possible D gene (5 bases). This CDR3 has 14 amino acids. The V end lost 1 base, the J end lost 4 bases, and 12 bases lay between the germline ends. In germline, CDR1 is SGHNT, CDR2 YYREEE (reference sequence). The CDR3 DNA is TGTGCCAGCAGCTTGTCAGACTATTCTTACGAGCAGTACTTC. Protein: CASSLSDYSYEQYF.

The chain uses TRBV4-1 and TRBJ1-6; D gene uncertain. CDR1 and CDR2 from the germline V gene are MGHRA and YSYEKL. The length of the CDR3 is 16 residues. Trimming cost V 1 base and J 0 bases, with 7 bases left between them. CDR3 sequence reads: CASSQVYSSYNSPLHF. CDR3 in DNA: TGCGCCAGCAGCCAAGTTTATAGCTCCTATAATTCACCCCTCCACTTT.

The chain combines TRBV21-1 with TRBJ1-5; no check of the table's D call, TRBD1, against the DNA was made. TRBV21-1 constitutes a pseudogene. The CDR3 contains 18 residues. The CDR3 spells CASSKGPSGSGNNQPQHF. The CDR3 DNA sequence: TGTGCCAGCAGCAAAGGACCCTCAGGGTCTGGTAACAATCAGCCCCAGCATTTT.